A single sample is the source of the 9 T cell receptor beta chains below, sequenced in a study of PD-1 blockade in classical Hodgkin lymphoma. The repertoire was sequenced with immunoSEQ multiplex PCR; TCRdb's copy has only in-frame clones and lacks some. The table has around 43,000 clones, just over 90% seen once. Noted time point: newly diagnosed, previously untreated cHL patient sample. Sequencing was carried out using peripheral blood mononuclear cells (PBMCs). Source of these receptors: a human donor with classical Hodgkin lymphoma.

CDR3 nucleotides: TGTGCCAGCAGTGAACAGTCTAGCGGGAGTTACGAGCAGTACTTC. Its protein product is CASSEQSSGSYEQYF. V usage is TRBV2 and J usage is TRBJ2-7, with 10 bases aligning to TRBD2. The germline CDR1 and CDR2 sequences are SNHLY and FYNNEI. This CDR3 is built from 15 residues. V lost 2 bases to trimming and J lost 4 bases; unmatched junction nucleotides: 5.

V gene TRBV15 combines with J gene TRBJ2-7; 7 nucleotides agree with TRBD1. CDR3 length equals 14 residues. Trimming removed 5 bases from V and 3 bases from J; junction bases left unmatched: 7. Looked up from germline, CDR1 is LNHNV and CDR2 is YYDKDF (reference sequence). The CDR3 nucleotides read TGTGCCACCAGCCCCCGCGACAGGGTCTACGAGCAGTACTTC. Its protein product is CATSPRDRVYEQYF.

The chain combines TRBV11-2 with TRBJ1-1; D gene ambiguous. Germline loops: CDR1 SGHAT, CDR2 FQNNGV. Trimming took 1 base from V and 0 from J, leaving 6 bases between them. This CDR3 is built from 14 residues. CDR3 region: CASSLVTVNTEAFF. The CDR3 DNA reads TGTGCCAGCAGCTTAGTGACGGTGAACACTGAAGCTTTCTTT.

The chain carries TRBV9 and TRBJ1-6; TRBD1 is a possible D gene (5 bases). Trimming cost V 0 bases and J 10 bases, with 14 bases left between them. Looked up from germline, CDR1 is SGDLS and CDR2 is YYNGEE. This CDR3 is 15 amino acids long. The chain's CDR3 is CASSVVGGSGSPLHF. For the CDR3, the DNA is TGTGCCAGCAGCGTAGTCGGAGGGTCAGGGTCACCCCTCCACTTT.

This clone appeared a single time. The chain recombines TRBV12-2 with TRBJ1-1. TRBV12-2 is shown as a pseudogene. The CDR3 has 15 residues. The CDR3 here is CASRPALWGFTEAFF. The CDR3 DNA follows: TGTGCAAGTCGCCCGGCGCTTTGGGGGTTCACTGAAGCTTTCTTT.

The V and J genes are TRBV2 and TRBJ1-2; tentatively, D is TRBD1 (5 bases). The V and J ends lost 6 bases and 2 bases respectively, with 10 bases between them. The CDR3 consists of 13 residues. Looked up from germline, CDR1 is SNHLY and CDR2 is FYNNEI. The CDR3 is CASRLEGNYGYTF. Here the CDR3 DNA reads TGTGCCAGCAGGTTGGAGGGGAACTATGGCTACACCTTC.

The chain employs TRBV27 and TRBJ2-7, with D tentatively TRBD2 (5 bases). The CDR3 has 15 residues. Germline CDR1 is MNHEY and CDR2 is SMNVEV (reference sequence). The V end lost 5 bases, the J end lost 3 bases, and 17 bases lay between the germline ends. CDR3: CASSLTARTFYEQYF. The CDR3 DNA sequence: TGTGCCAGCAGTCTCACCGCCAGGACTTTCTACGAGCAGTACTTC.

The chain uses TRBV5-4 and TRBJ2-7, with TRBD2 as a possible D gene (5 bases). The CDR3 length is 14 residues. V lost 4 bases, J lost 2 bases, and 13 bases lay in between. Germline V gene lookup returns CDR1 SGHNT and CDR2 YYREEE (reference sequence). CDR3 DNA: TGTGCCAGCAGCGTGGGGTCGGGAACCTACGAGCAGTACGTC. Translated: CASSVGSGTYEQYV.

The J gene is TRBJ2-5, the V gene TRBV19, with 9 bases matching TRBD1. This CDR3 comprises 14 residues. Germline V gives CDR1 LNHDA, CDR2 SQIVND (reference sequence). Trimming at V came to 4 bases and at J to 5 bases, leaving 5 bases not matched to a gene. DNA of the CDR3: TGTGCCAGTAGTAACAGGGGGCGCCGGGAGACCCAGTACTTC. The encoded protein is CASSNRGRRETQYF.